The 17 T cell receptor beta chains listed next were all sequenced from one sample in a study of cytomegalovirus exposure and HLA in healthy donors. Amplification used 60 Vbeta primers and 13 Jbeta primers. TCRdb keeps only in-frame clones here, not all; method: immunoSEQ multiplex PCR. Of about 43,000 clones detected, around 58% appear once; the ten largest clones hold around 11%. Input material: PBMCs. The source is a man between 60 and 70 years old in good health and CMV-seropositive.

The V gene is TRBV27, the J gene TRBJ1-2, with D uncertain. CDR1 and CDR2 from the germline V gene are MNHEY and SMNVEV (reference sequence). The CDR3 covers 13 residues. Trimming removed 3 bases at V and 1 base at J, with 6 bases between. CDR3 DNA: TGTGCCAGCAGTTTTCGGGGTAACTATGGCTACACCTTC. It is translated as CASSFRGNYGYTF.

This clone was seen a few times. This chain connects TRBV2 to TRBJ2-3, with 12 bases identical to TRBD2. After removal of 8 bases from V and 0 bases from J, the junction contained 9 bases not matched to a gene. Germline V gives CDR1 SNHLY, CDR2 FYNNEI. This CDR3 is 17 amino acids long. The CDR3 DNA is TGTGCCAGCTCCCGACTAGCGGGAGAGGCGAGCACAGATACGCAGTATTTT. Translation gives CASSRLAGEASTDTQYF. Looking up the rest from reference TRBV2 and TRBJ2-3 gives the full variable domain: EPEVTQTPSHQVTQMGQEVILRCVPISNHLYFYWYRQILGQKVEFLVSFYNNEISEKSEIFDDQFSVERPDGSNFTLKIRSTKLEDSAMYFCASSRLAGEASTDTQYFGPGTRLTVL.

The chain uses TRBV7-2 and TRBJ1-3; D gene uncertain. Germline CDR1 and CDR2: SGHTA and FQGNSA. CDR3 length: 13 amino acids. Between the trimmed V and J ends, which lost 5 bases and 7 bases, there was a span of 12 bases. The CDR3 here is CASSLFGGNTIYF. The CDR3 DNA is TGTGCCAGCAGCCTCTTCGGCGGTAACACCATATATTTT.

The rearrangement links TRBV4-1 to TRBJ2-5; maybe TRBD2 (5 bases). Germline V CDR1 and CDR2: MGHRA, YSYEKL. There are 14 residues in the CDR3. Trimming removed 4 bases at V and 1 base at J, with 10 bases between. In DNA form, the CDR3 reads TGCGCCAGCAGCCCCCGGGGTCCCCAAGAGACCCAGTACTTC. Its translation is CASSPRGPQETQYF.

This clone came up a few times. The chain links TRBV2 to TRBJ1-1, with no clear D. Germline CDR1 reads SNHLY; CDR2 reads FYNNEI. CDR3 length equals 15 residues. V lost 6 bases to trimming and J lost 0 bases, with 14 bases between them. Here the CDR3 DNA reads TGTGCCAGCAGCGAGATGGGCCTTATGAACACTGAAGCTTTCTTT. Amino acids: CASSEMGLMNTEAFF. The full variable domain, with the rest looked up from reference TRBV2 and TRBJ1-1, is EPEVTQTPSHQVTQMGQEVILRCVPISNHLYFYWYRQILGQKVEFLVSFYNNEISEKSEIFDDQFSVERPDGSNFTLKIRSTKLEDSAMYFCASSEMGLMNTEAFFGQGTRLTVV.

J is TRBJ2-2 and V is TRBV5-1; 13 bases are shared with TRBD2. Losses at the gene ends were 3 bases for V and 5 bases for J; bases not matched to a gene: 4. The CDR3 spans 16 residues. Per the germline V gene, CDR1 is SGHRS and CDR2 is YFSETQ. This chain's CDR3 is CASSSLAGGNTGELFF. CDR3 DNA: TGCGCCAGCAGCTCACTAGCGGGAGGGAATACCGGGGAGCTGTTTTTT.

The chain is built from TRBV5-1 and TRBJ2-5; 8 bases map to TRBD2. The germline V gene has CDR1 SGHRS and CDR2 YFSETQ. The CDR3 contains 14 residues. The ends lost 2 bases at V and 0 bases at J; junction bases unmatched: 0. The CDR3 spells CASSLAGDQETQYF. In DNA, the CDR3 is TGCGCCAGCAGCTTAGCGGGAGACCAAGAGACCCAGTACTTC. Variable domain in full (rest from reference TRBV5-1 and TRBJ2-5): KAGVTQTPRYLIKTRGQQVTLSCSPISGHRSVSWYQQTPGQGLQFLFEYFSETQRNKGNFPGRFSGRQFSNSRSEMNVSTLELGDSALYLCASSLAGDQETQYFGPGTRLLVL.

J is TRBJ1-1 and V is TRBV25-1, with no clear D. V was shortened by 3 bases and J by 4 bases, with 6 bases between the two germline ends. CDR1 and CDR2 (germline): MGHDK, SYGVNS. The CDR3 extends over 12 amino acids. CDR3 in amino acids: CASSDWSTEAFF. The CDR3 bases are TGTGCCAGCAGTGATTGGAGCACTGAAGCTTTCTTT.

The chain has TRBV11-3 and TRBJ2-5; 10 bases map to TRBD1. The length of the CDR3 is 15 residues. Germline loops: CDR1 SGHNT, CDR2 YENEEA. V dropped 4 bases and J dropped 3; count of bases not matched to a gene: 5. In DNA form, the CDR3 reads TGTGCCAGCAGCTCCGGGGACAGGGGCGAAGAGACCCAGTACTTC. Encoded protein: CASSSGDRGEETQYF.

The V call is TRBV5-8, the J call TRBJ2-3; 12 bases fit TRBD1. J was trimmed by 5 bases and V by 3 bases; bases with no gene match: 4. Germline CDR1 and CDR2: SGHTS and YDEGEE. CDR3 length equals 15 residues. The CDR3 region has the DNA TGTGCCAGCAGCTCGGGACAGGGGGCCCAAGATACGCAGTATTTT. It encodes CASSSGQGAQDTQYF.

This clone showed up just a few times. The J gene is TRBJ1-1, the V gene TRBV11-2, with 9 nucleotides matching TRBD1. Germline CDR1 is SGHAT and CDR2 is FQNNGV. V lost 4 bases and J lost 8; bases outside the gene matches: 8. The CDR3 totals 14 residues. The CDR3: CASSSRTGVGEAFF. CDR3 nucleotide sequence: TGTGCCAGCAGCTCCAGGACAGGGGTGGGAGAAGCTTTCTTT. Full variable domain (remainder filled in from reference TRBV11-2 and TRBJ1-1): EAGVAQSPRYKIIEKRQSVAFWCNPISGHATLYWYQQILGQGPKLLIQFQNNGVVDDSQLPKDRFSAERLKGVDSTLKIQPAKLEDSAVYLCASSSRTGVGEAFFGQGTRLTVV.

This sequence joins TRBV7-8 and TRBJ2-1; 8 nucleotides line up with TRBD2. Trimming took 5 bases from V and 4 from J; bases not matched to a gene: 16. Germline V CDR1 and CDR2: SGHVS, FQNEAQ. There are 18 residues in the CDR3. The CDR3 sequence: CASSPINLPSGRYNEQFF. CDR3 nucleotides: TGTGCCAGCAGCCCTATAAATTTGCCTAGCGGGCGATACAATGAGCAGTTCTTC.

The chain couples TRBV5-6 to TRBJ1-2, with unresolved D. CDR1 and CDR2 from the germline V gene are SGHDT and YYEEEE. This CDR3 spans 13 amino acids. V was pared by 1 base and J by 8 bases, with 12 bases between. CDR3 loop: CASSLTARGGYTF. CDR3 nucleotide sequence: TGTGCCAGCAGCTTGACCGCTCGGGGAGGCTACACCTTC.

This clone was detected only a few times. The chain recombines TRBV27 with TRBJ1-6; TRBD1 is a possible D gene (6 bases). This CDR3 is built from 14 residues. The germline V and J ends were trimmed by 1 base and 8 bases, with 9 bases remaining between them. Germline values: CDR1 MNHEY, CDR2 SMNVEV (reference sequence). The CDR3 DNA reads as TGTGCCAGCAGTTTATGGGGGGGCGATTCACCCCTCCACTTT. Its protein product is CASSLWGGDSPLHF.

This chain links TRBV20-1 with TRBJ1-1; tentative D call: TRBD1 (5 bases). Per the germline V gene, CDR1 is DFQATT and CDR2 is SNEGSKA (reference sequence). CDR3 length: 11 residues. Trimming removed 6 bases at V and 10 bases at J, with 15 bases between. DNA for the CDR3: TGCAGTGCCCAGACACAGGAAGGAGCTTTCTTT. Protein sequence: CSAQTQEGAFF.

This chain joins TRBV30 and TRBJ2-3; D remains ambiguous. The length of the CDR3 is 12 residues. The V end was cut by 4 bases, the J end by 5 bases, with 10 bases between. Germline V gene data show CDR1 as GTSNPN and CDR2 as SVGIG (reference sequence). The CDR3 bases are TGTGCCTGGATCCCGTACGGAGATACGCAGTATTTT. Translation gives CAWIPYGDTQYF.

This chain connects TRBV29-1 to TRBJ1-1; a possible D gene is TRBD1 (5 bases). Trimming took 4 bases from V and 7 from J, leaving 19 bases between them. This CDR3 has 14 amino acids. CDR1 and CDR2 (germline): SQVTM, ANQGSEA. The CDR3 sequence is CSVAPGVGLGEAFF. DNA for the CDR3: TGCAGCGTTGCTCCGGGTGTGGGGCTGGGTGAAGCTTTCTTT.